This T cell receptor (beta chain) was captured in a study of blood T cell repertoires in COVID-19. Study overall: Whether acute or convalescent, the COVID-19 samples came from the United States, Italy and Spain. The analysed material was cDNA or gDNA that came from T cells, B-cell-depleted T cells, or PBMCs.

Original processing notes: Reference gene primer amplification in the assay estimated nucleated cell counts. Libraries were prepared by immunoSEQ multiplex PCR; TCRdb keeps only in-frame clonotypes and omits some of them. The V and J calls and clone size are taken from that table; D and trimming were inferred from the DNA. The sample consists of some 83,000 clones, approximately 80% of them appearing once. The clonotype comes from a middle-aged man with acute or convalescent COVID-19. The sequenced sample was peripheral blood.

CDR3 region: CASSLAGGGSEKLFF. Written as DNA, the CDR3 is TGTGCCAGCAGCCTCGCGGGGGGGGGCTCTGAAAAACTGTTTTTT. V is TRBV28 and J is TRBJ1-4; D is possibly TRBD1 (6 bases). The V gene's germline CDR1 is MDHEN and CDR2 SYDVKM. The CDR3 has 15 residues. The V end was cut by 6 bases, the J end by 7 bases, with 18 bases between.